Listed here are 3 T cell receptor beta chains from one sample, sequenced in a study of cytomegalovirus exposure and HLA in healthy donors (dated by TCRdb to about 2017). The library was prepared using the immunoSEQ multiplex PCR assay. For the multiplex PCR, a mixture combining 60 forward primers for TCR Vbeta segments and 13 reverse primers for TCR Jbeta segments was used. The source is immuneACCESS, and TCRdb retained only in-frame sequences with V and J called. Part of the clones is not carried over; for the studies checked, unresolved V genes explain less than half of this, and the remainder is unexplained. The sample table contains more than 150,000 clones; only one count was recorded for 76% of them. The top ten hold around 1.6% of the sample. Input material: PBMCs. The receptors derive from a man in his late teens or twenties in good health and CMV-seronegative.

The CDR3 DNA reads as TGTGCCAGCAGTTTACCTGACACGCTTGAAGCTTTCTTT. Its protein product is CASSLPDTLEAFF. The J gene is TRBJ1-1, the V gene TRBV28, with D hard to call. V was shortened by 2 bases and J by 7 bases, with 11 bases between the two germline ends. The germline V gene encodes CDR1 MDHEN and CDR2 SYDVKM. The CDR3 contains 13 residues.

The chain has TRBV5-4 and TRBJ2-3; D gene unclear. The germline V and J ends were trimmed by 4 bases and 6 bases, with 9 bases remaining between them. The CDR3 has 12 amino acids. Germline CDR1 is SGHNT and CDR2 is YYREEE (reference sequence). This CDR3 reads CASSILSDTQYF. The CDR3 bases are TGTGCCAGCAGCATCTTAAGCGATACGCAGTATTTT.

This chain joins TRBV19 and TRBJ1-6; tentatively, D is TRBD1 (5 bases). Germline V CDR1 and CDR2: LNHDA, SQIVND (reference sequence). The V gene lost 7 bases and the J gene lost 3 bases, with 10 bases spanning the gap. CDR3 length: 14 amino acids. The CDR3 here is CASTGGYYNSPLHF. As DNA, the CDR3 is TGTGCCAGTACCGGGGGATACTATAATTCACCCCTCCACTTT.